This T cell receptor (beta chain) was documented in a study of tumor-infiltrating lymphocytes in primary liver carcinoma. At the level of the study: Productive TCRbeta read counts per sample ran from roughly 3.3 to 6.8 million and were similar across tissue types. Whole-study findings and limits: Tumor region pairs showed greater overlap than either tumor-adjacent or tumor-blood pairs did.

The CDR3 is 18 residues long. Germline-derived CDR1 and CDR2 are MGHRA and YSYEKL. This clonotype was seen only once. Its antigen remains unknown. A junction end diverges from the germline sequence, so it may reflect a read error. Germline DNA was extracted alongside blood RNA, which was obtained from unsorted whole blood. Starting from around 500 ng of total RNA, TCR beta cDNA was produced with a primer in the constant region. Three nested multiplex PCR rounds, a slightly modified ARM-PCR, produced the libraries for TCR beta. TRBV1-TRBV30 forward primers and a C-beta reverse primer were used in the first two PCR rounds, which each ran for about 9 cycles. TCRdb re-called the multiplex PCR reads with MiXCR, one entry per CDR3 protein. Of approximately 320,000 distinct CDR3 sequences in the sample, about 50% were seen once.

V usage is TRBV4-1 and J usage is TRBJ1-3, with 8 bases fitting TRBD1. The clonotype originates from a woman aged 25 to 39 with primary liver carcinoma and hepatitis B virus infection. The specimen was peripheral blood. CDR3: CASSRFFGTGLSRNTIYF. The CDR3 nucleotides are TGCGCTAGCAGCCGATTCTTCGGGACAGGTCTCTCTAGAAACACCATATATTTT.